Described below is a single TCR beta chain sequence and its context. Its antigen is unidentified. Use of 60 Vbeta and 13 Jbeta primers characterized the PCR. TCRdb's table, derived via immunoSEQ multiplex PCR, lists solely in-frame clones and lacks some. Among fewer than 200,000 clones listed, around 74% were seen once. This entry belongs to a study of cytomegalovirus exposure and HLA in healthy donors. General study results and limits: As was reported, the classifier diagnosed cytomegalovirus status with high specificity and sensitivity.

CDR1 and CDR2 (germline): SGHDN, FVKESK. The CDR3 length is 15 residues. V dropped 2 bases and J dropped 6 bases, with 16 bases sitting between them. The chain couples TRBV14 to TRBJ1-2; no definite D call. Sequenced sample: PBMCs. This sequence was found in a female donor in good health and CMV-seronegative. CDR3 nucleotide sequence: TGTGCCAGCAGCCAACTACATAAGACGGCGGATGGCTACACCTTC. Its protein product is CASSQLHKTADGYTF.